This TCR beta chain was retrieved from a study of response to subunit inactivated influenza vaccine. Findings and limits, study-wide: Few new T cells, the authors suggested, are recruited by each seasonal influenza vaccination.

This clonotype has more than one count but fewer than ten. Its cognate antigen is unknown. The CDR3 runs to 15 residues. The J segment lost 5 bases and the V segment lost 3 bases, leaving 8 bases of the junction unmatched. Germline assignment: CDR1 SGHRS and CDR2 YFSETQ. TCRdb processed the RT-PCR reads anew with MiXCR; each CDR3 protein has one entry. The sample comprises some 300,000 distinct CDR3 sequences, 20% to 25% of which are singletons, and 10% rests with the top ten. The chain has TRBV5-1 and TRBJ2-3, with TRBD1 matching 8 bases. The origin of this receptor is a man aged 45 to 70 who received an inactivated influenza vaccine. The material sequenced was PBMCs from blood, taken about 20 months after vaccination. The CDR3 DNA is TGCGCCAGCAGCTCCCTGACAGGGGCGGTAGATACGCAGTATTTT. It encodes CASSSLTGAVDTQYF.